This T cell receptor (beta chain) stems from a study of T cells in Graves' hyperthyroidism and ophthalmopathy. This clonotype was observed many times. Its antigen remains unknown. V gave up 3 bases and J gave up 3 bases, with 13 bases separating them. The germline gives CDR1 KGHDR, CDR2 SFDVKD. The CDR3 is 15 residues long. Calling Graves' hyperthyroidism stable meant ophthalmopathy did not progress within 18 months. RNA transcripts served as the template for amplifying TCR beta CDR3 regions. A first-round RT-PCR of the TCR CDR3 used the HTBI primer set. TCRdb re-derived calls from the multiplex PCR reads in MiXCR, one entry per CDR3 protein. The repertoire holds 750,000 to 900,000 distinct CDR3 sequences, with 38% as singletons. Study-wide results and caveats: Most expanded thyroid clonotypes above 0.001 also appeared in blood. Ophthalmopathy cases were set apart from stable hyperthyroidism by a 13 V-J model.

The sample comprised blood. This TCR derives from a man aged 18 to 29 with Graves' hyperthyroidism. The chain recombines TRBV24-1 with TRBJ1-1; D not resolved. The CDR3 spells CATSDSKHSYTEAFF. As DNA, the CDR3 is TGTGCCACCAGTGATAGCAAACACAGCTACACTGAAGCTTTCTTT.